The subject of this entry is one T cell receptor (beta chain). Per the original methods: Amplification with reference gene primers provided the estimates of nucleated cell counts. Data came from immunoSEQ multiplex PCR; TCRdb stores just in-frame clones and leaves some out. That table supplies the V and J calls and clone size; D and trimming were determined from the DNA. The table has 150,000 to 200,000 clones, 80% seen once. Across about 22 US areas, participants ranged in age from roughly 18 to 95 years. Exposed enrollees encountered a COVID-19 case at some point within 2 weeks before study entry. The CDR3 runs 19 residues. V dropped 5 bases and J dropped 1; count of bases not matched to a gene: 10. Germline loops: CDR1 MNHEY, CDR2 SMNVEV (reference sequence). This sample is part of a study of blood T cell repertoires in COVID-19. About the study: COVID-19 samples from acute and convalescent phases originated in the United States, Italy and Spain.

The sequence derives from a man between 60 and 75 years old who had been exposed to COVID-19. J is TRBJ2-1 and V is TRBV27, with 14 nucleotides matching TRBD2. Sequencing used PBMCs or T cells enriched from blood (not recorded which). The CDR3 region has the DNA TGTGCCAGCAGTCCCTGGCGACTAGCGGGAGGGAGGTCCTACAATGAGCAGTTCTTC. Residues: CASSPWRLAGGRSYNEQFF.